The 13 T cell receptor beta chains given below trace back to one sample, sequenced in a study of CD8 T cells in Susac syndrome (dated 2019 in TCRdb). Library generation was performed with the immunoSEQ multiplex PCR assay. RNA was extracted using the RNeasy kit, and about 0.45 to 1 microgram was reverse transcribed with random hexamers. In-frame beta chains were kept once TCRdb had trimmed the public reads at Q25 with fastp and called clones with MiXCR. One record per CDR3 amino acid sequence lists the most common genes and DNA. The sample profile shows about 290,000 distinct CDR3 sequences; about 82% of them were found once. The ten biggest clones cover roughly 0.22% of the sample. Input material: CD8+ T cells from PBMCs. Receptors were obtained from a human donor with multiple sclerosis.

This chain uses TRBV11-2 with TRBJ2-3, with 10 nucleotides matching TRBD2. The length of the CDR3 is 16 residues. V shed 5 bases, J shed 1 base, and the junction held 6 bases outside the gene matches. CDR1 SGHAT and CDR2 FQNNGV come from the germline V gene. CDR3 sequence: CASSPSGSPRTDTQYF. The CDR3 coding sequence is TGTGCCAGCAGCCCTAGCGGGAGCCCCCGCACAGATACGCAGTATTTT.

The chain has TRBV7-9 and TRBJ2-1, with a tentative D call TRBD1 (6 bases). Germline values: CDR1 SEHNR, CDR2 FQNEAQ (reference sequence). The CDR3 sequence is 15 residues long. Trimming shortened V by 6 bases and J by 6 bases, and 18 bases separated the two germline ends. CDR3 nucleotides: TGTGCCAGCAGTGGGGACATATCAGTCGGCAATGAGCAGTTCTTC. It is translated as CASSGDISVGNEQFF.

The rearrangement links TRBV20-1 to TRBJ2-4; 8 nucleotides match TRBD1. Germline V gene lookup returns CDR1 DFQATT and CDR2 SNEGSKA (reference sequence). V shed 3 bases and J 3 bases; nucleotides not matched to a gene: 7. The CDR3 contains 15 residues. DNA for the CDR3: TGCAGTGCTAGGGAGGACAGGGCCCTCAAAAACATTCAGTACTTC. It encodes CSAREDRALKNIQYF.

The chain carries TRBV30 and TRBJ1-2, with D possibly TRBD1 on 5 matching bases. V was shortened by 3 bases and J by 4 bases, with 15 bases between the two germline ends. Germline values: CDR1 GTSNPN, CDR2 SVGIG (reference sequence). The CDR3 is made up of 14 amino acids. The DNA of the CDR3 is TGTGCCTGGAGCAATTCAGGGAACGGCTATGGCTACACCTTC. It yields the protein CAWSNSGNGYGYTF.

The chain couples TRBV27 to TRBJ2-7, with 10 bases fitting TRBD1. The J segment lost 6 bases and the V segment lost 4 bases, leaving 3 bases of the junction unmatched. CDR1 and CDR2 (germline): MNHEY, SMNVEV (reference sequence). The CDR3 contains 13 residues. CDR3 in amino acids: CASSWGQGTEQYF. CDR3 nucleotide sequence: TGTGCCAGCAGTTGGGGACAGGGGACCGAGCAGTACTTC.

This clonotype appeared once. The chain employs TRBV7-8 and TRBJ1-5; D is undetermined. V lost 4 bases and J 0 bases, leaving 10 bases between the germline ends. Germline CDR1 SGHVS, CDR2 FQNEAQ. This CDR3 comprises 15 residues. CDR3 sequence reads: CASSSRLYSNQPQHF. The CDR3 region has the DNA TGTGCCAGCAGCTCCAGATTATATAGCAATCAGCCCCAGCATTTT.

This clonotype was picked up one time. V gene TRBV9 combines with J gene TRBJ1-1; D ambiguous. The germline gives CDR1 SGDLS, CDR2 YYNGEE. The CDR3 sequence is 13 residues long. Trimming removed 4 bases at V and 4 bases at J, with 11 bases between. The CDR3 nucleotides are TGTGCCAGCAGCCCCCGGCCGGGCACTGAAGCTTTCTTT. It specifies CASSPRPGTEAFF.

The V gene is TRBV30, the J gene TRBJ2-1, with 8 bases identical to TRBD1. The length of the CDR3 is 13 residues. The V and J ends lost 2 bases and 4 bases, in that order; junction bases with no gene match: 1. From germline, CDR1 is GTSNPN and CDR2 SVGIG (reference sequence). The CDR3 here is CAWSRQGYNEQFF. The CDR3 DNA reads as TGTGCCTGGAGTCGACAGGGGTACAATGAGCAGTTCTTC. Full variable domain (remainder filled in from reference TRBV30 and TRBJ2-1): SQTIHQWPATLVQPVGSPLSLECTVEGTSNPNLYWYRQAAGRGLQLLFYSVGIGQISSEVPQNLSASRPQDRQFILSSKKLLLSDSGFYLCAWSRQGYNEQFFGPGTRLTVL.

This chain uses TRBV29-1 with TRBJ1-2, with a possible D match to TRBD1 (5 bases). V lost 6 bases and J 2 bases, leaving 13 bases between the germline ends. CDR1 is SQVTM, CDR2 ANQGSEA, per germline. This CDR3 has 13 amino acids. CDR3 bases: TGCAGCGTCGTACAAGGGACCAACTATGGCTACACCTTC. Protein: CSVVQGTNYGYTF.

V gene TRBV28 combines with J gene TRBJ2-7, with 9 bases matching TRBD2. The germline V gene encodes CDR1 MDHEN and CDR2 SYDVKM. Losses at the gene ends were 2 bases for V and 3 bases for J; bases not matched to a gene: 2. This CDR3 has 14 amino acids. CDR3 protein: CASSLQREVYEQYF. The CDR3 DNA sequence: TGTGCCAGCAGTTTACAGCGGGAGGTCTACGAGCAGTACTTC.

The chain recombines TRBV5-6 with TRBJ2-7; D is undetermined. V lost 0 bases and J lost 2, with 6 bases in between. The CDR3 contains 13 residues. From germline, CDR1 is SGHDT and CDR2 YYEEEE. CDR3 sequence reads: CASSLVWPYEQYF. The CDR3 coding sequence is TGTGCCAGCAGCTTGGTCTGGCCCTACGAGCAGTACTTC.

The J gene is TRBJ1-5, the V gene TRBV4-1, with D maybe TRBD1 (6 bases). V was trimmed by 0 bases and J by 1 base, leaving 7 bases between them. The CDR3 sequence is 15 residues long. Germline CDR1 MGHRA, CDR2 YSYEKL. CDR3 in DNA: TGCGCCAGCAGCCAAGAAGGGGGAAGCAATCAGCCCCAGCATTTT. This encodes CASSQEGGSNQPQHF.

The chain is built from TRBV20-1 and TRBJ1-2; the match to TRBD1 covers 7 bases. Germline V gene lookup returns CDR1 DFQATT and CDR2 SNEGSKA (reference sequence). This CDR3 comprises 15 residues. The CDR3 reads CKGTSQDRESYGYTF. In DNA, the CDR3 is TGCAAAGGGACCTCCCAAGACAGGGAGTCCTATGGCTACACCTTC.